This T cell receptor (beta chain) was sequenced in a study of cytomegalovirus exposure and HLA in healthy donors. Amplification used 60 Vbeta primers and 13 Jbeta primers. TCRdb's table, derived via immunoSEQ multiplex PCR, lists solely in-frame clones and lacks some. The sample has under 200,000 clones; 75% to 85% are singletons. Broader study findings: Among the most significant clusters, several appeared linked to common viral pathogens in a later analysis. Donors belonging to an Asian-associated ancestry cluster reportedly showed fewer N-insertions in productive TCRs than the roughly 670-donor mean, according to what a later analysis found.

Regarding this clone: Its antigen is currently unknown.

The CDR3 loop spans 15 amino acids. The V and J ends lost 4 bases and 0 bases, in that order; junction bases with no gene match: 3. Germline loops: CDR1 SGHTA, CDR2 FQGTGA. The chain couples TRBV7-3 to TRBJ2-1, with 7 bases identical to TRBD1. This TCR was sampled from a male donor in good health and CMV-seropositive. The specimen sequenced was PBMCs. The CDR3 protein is CASSSTGSSYNEQFF. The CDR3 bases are TGTGCCAGCAGCTCGACAGGGAGCTCCTACAATGAGCAGTTCTTC.